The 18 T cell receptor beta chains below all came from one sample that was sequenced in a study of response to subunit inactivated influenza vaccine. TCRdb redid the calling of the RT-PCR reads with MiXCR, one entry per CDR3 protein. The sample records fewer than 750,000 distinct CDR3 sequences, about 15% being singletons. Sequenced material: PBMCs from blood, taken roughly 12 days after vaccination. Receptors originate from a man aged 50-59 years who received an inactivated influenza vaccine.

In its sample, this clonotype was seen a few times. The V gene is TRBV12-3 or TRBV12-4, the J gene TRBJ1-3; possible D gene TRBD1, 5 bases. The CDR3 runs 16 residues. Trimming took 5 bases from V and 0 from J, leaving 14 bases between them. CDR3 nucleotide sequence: TGTGCCAGCAGTGACTCAGGGATTCTCTCTGGAAACACCATATATTTT. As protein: CASSDSGILSGNTIYF.

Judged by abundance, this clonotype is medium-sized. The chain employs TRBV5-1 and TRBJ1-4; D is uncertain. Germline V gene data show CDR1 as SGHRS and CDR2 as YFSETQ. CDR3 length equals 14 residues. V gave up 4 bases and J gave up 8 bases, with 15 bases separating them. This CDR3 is CASSPGGSVEKLFF. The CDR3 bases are TGCGCCAGCAGCCCCGGCGGATCGGTGGAAAAACTGTTTTTT.

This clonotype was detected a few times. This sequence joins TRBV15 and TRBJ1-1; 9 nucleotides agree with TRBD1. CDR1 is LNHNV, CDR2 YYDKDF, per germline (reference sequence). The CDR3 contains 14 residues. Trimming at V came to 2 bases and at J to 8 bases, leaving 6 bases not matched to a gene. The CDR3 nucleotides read TGTGCCACCAGCAGACCGGGACAGGGTTCAGAAGCTTTCTTT. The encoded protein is CATSRPGQGSEAFF.

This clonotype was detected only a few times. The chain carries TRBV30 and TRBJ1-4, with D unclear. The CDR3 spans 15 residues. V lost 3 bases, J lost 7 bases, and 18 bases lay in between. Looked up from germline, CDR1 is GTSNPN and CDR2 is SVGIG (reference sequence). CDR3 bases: TGTGCCTGGAGCTCAAACGGGTCCGGAGGTGAAAAACTGTTTTTT. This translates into CAWSSNGSGGEKLFF.

The CDR3 bases are TGTGCCTGGAGCAGGATGAACACTGAAGCTTTCTTT. It translates to CAWSRMNTEAFF. This chain connects TRBV30 to TRBJ1-1; D is uncertain. The CDR3 length is 12 residues. Trimming shortened V by 3 bases and J by 0 bases, and 5 bases separated the two germline ends. Looked up from germline, CDR1 is GTSNPN and CDR2 is SVGIG (reference sequence).

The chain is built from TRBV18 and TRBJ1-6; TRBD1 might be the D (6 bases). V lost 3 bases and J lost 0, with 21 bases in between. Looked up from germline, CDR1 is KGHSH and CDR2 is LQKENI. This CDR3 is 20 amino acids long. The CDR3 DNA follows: TGTGCCAGCTCACCGTACTTTAACACAGGGACGAGCTCCTATAATTCACCCCTCCACTTT. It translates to CASSPYFNTGTSSYNSPLHF. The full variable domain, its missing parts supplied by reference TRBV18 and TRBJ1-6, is NAGVMQNPRHLVRRRGQEARLRCSPMKGHSHVYWYRQLPEEGLKFMVYLQKENIIDESGMPKERFSAEFPKEGPSILRIQQVVRGDSAAYFCASSPYFNTGTSSYNSPLHFGNGTRLTVT.

The CDR3 loop reads CASSVVAGGGEQYF. In DNA form, the CDR3 reads TGTGCCAGCAGCGTAGTAGCGGGAGGGGGGGAGCAGTACTTC. This chain joins TRBV9 and TRBJ2-7, with TRBD2 matching 11 bases. This CDR3 is 14 amino acids long. CDR1 is SGDLS and CDR2 is YYNGEE in the germline V gene. Trimming removed 0 bases from V and 7 bases from J; junction bases left unmatched: 3.

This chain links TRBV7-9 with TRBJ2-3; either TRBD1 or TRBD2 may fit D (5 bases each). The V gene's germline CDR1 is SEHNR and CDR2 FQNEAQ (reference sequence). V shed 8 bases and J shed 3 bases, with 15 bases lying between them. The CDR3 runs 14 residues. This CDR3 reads CASRPGRETDTQYF. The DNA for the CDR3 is TGTGCCAGCCGACCGGGCAGGGAGACAGATACGCAGTATTTT.

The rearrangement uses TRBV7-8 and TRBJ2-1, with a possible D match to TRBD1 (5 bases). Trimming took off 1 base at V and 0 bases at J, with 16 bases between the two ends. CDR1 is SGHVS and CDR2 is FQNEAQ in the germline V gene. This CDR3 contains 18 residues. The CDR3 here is CASSLGSGRGGSYNEQFF. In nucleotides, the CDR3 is TGTGCCAGCAGCTTAGGTTCAGGTAGGGGTGGCTCCTACAATGAGCAGTTCTTC. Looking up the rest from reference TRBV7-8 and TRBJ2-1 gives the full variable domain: GAGVSQSPRYKVAKRGQDVALRCDPISGHVSLFWYQQALGQGPEFLTYFQNEAQLDKSGLPSDRFFAERPEGSVSTLKIQRTQQEDSAVYLCASSLGSGRGGSYNEQFFGPGTRLTVL.

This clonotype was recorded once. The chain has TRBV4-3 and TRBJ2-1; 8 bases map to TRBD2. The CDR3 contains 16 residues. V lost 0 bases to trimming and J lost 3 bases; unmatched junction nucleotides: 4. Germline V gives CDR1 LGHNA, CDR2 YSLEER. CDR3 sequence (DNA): TGCGCCAGCAGCCAAGATCACCTAGCGGGCTACAATGAGCAGTTCTTC. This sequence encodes CASSQDHLAGYNEQFF.

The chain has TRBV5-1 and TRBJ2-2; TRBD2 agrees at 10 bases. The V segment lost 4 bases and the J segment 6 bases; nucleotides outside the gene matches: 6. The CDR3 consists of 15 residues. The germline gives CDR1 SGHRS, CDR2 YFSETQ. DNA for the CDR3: TGCGCCAGCAGCCCGCAAGCGGGGGGGCCCGGGGAGCTGTTTTTT. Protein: CASSPQAGGPGELFF. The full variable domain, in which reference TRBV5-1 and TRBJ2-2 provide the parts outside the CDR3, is KAGVTQTPRYLIKTRGQQVTLSCSPISGHRSVSWYQQTPGQGLQFLFEYFSETQRNKGNFPGRFSGRQFSNSRSEMNVSTLELGDSALYLCASSPQAGGPGELFFGEGSRLTVL.

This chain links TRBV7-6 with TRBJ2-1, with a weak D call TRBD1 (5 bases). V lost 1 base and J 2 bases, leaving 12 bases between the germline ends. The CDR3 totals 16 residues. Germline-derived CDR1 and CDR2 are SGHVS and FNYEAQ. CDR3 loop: CASSLGSRQPYNEQFF. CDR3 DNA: TGTGCCAGCAGCTTAGGCAGTCGACAGCCCTACAATGAGCAGTTCTTC.

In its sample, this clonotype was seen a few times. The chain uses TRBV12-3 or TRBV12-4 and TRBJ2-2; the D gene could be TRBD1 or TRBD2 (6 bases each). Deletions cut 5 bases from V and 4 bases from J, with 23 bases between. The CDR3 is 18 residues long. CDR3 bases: TGTGCCAGCAGTCAAGGGGGAGGTGGGGGCGCTAGCACCGGGGAGCTGTTTTTT. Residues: CASSQGGGGGASTGELFF.

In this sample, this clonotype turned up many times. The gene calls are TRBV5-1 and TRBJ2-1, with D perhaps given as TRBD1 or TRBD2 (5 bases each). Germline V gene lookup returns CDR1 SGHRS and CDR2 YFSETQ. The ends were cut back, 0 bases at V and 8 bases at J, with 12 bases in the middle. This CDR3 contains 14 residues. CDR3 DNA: TGCGCCAGCAGCTTGGGGTTCAGGGACGATGAGCAGTTCTTC. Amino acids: CASSLGFRDDEQFF.

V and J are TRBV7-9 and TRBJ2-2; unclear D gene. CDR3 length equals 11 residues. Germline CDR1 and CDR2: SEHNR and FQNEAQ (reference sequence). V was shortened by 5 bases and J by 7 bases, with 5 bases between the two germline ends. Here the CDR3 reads CASSPYGELFF. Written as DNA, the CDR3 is TGTGCCAGCAGCCCCTACGGGGAGCTGTTTTTT.

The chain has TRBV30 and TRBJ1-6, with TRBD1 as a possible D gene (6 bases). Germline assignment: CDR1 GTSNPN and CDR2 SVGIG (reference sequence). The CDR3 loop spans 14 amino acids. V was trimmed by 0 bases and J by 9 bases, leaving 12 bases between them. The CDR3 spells CAWSVLQGTSPLHF. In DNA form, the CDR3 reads TGTGCCTGGAGTGTACTACAGGGTACTTCACCCCTCCACTTT.

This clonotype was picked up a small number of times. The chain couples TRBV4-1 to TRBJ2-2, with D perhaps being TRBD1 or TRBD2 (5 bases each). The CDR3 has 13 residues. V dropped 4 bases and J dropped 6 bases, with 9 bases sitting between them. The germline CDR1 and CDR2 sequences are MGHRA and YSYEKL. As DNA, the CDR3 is TGCGCCAGCAGCCTAAGGGACCCCGGGGAGCTGTTTTTT. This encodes CASSLRDPGELFF.

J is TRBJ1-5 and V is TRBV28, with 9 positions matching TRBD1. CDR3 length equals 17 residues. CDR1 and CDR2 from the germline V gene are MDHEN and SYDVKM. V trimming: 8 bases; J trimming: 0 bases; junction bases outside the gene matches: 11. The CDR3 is CASRGTGSEYSNQPQHF. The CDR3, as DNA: TGTGCCAGCCGGGGGACAGGGTCCGAGTATAGCAATCAGCCCCAGCATTTT.